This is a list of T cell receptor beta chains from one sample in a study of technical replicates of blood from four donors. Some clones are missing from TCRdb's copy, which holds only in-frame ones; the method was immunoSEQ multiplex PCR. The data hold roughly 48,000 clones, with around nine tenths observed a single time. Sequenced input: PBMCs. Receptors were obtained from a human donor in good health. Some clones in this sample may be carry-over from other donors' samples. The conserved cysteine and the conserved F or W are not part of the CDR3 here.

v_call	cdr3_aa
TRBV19	ASSDGVESGYT
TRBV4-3	ASSQDWASGNTIY
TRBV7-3	ASSLPGQVYGYT
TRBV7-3	ASSLDVEETQY
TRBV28	ASSGTGSGNTIY
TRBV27	ASRQTNTDTQY
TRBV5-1	ASSTGRGATDTQY
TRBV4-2	ASSPRFGGLHTGELF
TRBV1	TSSPRQGVVGYT
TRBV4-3	ASSQWLSEENEQF
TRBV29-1	SCEPPDTYSSYNEQF
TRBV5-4	ASSNTTGSGSPLH
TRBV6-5	ASSYSAGGYGYT
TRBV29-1	SASHGTGGPDTQY
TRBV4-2	ASSQTGLASYNEQF
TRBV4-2	ASSQWGGEEETQY
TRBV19	ASSIAGVNEQF